Sequencing of this T cell receptor (beta chain) was carried out in a study of post-analysis software for immune sequencing data. Study details: Patients had relapsing-remitting, secondary progressive or progressive-relapsing multiple sclerosis; some lacked subtype. Findings and limits, study-wide: Compared with controls, patients showed significantly lower normalized Chao1 diversity. Samples from a shared batch, those prepared together, strongly co-clustered by F measure. Controls had lower frequencies than patients of five or six TRBV segments, which included TRBV5-6, TRBV5-1 and TRBV20-1.

J was trimmed by 6 bases and V by 5 bases; bases with no gene match: 7. The CDR3 covers 12 residues. Germline V CDR1 and CDR2: DFQATT, SNEGSKA (reference sequence). Worth noting for this clonotype: Its antigen is not identified. A single base separates this from a much larger clone, so it may be a read error.

Libraries were made from TCR beta cDNA, and they carried unique molecular identifiers. TCRdb redid the calling of the PCR reads with MiXCR, one entry per CDR3 protein. The sample contains about 190,000 distinct CDR3 sequences, 25% to 30% of which appear only once. This sequence joins TRBV20-1 and TRBJ2-7; TRBD1 agrees at 7 bases. The TCR comes from a girl aged 2-17 years with multiple sclerosis. Input material: blood. CDR3 protein: CSASRTGVEQYF. CDR3 nucleotides: TGCAGTGCTTCCAGGACAGGTGTCGAGCAGTACTTC.